The 30 T cell receptor beta chains reported below all come from one sample, sequenced in a study of CD8+CD57+ T cells in acquired aplastic anemia. Sequenced patients had shown CD8+CD57+ cell expansion by flow cytometry. The TCR beta profiling, which covered VDJ combination and CDR3 sequence, was carried out using genomic DNA as the template. TCRdb reprocessed the reads via MiXCR and lists one record per CDR3 protein. The sample records about 200,000 distinct CDR3 sequences, less than 60% being singletons. The sample consisted of sorted CD4+, CD8+, or CD8+CD57+ T cells (not recorded which) from PBMCs. These TCRs come from a human donor with aplastic anemia.

The chain recombines TRBV4-2 with TRBJ2-7; D possibly corresponds to TRBD1 (6 bases). V lost 5 bases and J 6 bases, leaving 11 bases between the germline ends. Germline V gene data show CDR1 as LGHNA and CDR2 as YNFKEQ. The CDR3 has 12 amino acids. The CDR3: CASSLTGPEQYF. In DNA form, the CDR3 reads TGTGCCAGCAGCTTGACAGGTCCCGAGCAGTACTTC.

This chain uses TRBV10-1 with TRBJ1-2, with D tentatively TRBD1 (5 bases). The CDR3 is made up of 12 amino acids. Germline values: CDR1 WNHNN, CDR2 SYGVQD (reference sequence). Trimming removed 11 bases at V and 6 bases at J, with 16 bases between. The CDR3 DNA follows: TGCGCCGGGCGAGCAGGGTATGATGGCTACACCTTC. The encoded protein is CAGRAGYDGYTF.

Ten or more counts support this clonotype. The rearrangement links TRBV7-9 to TRBJ1-1; perhaps TRBD1 as D (6 bases). Trimming shortened V by 4 bases and J by 0 bases, and 15 bases separated the two germline ends. The CDR3 sequence is 16 residues long. Germline V gene data show CDR1 as SEHNR and CDR2 as FQNEAQ (reference sequence). The CDR3 nucleotides read TGTGCCAGCAGCTCGGGGGCGAGGACACTGAACACTGAAGCTTTCTTT. Protein product: CASSSGARTLNTEAFF. Drawing the rest from reference TRBV7-9 and TRBJ1-1, the complete variable domain is DTGVSQNPRHKITKRGQNVTFRCDPISEHNRLYWYRQTLGQGPEFLTYFQNEAQLEKSRLLSDRFSAERPKGSFSTLEIQRTEQGDSAMYLCASSSGARTLNTEAFFGQGTRLTVV.

On this clonotype itself: The junction departs from the called germline gene at one end, perhaps through a read error. The chain joins TRBV6-5 to TRBJ1-6; a weak D match, TRBD1 (6 bases). This CDR3 has 15 amino acids. The germline V gene encodes CDR1 MNHEY and CDR2 SVGAGI. The DNA for the CDR3 is TGTGCCAGCAGTAAACAGGGCTCCTGTAATTCACCCCCCCACTTT. Encoded protein: CASSKQGSCNSPPHF.

The rearrangement links TRBV7-9 to TRBJ1-3; a possible D gene is TRBD1 (6 bases). The germline V gene encodes CDR1 SEHNR and CDR2 FQNEAQ (reference sequence). The length of the CDR3 is 15 residues. V was pared by 5 bases and J by 4 bases, with 15 bases between. CDR3 residues: CASSAGARGGNTIYF. The CDR3 DNA follows: TGTGCCAGCAGCGCGGGGGCCAGGGGAGGAAACACCATATATTTT.

This chain joins TRBV7-2 and TRBJ2-1; D is possibly TRBD1 or TRBD2 (6 bases each). The CDR3 spans 17 residues. Deletions cut 5 bases from V and 6 bases from J, with 23 bases between. Germline V gives CDR1 SGHTA, CDR2 FQGNSA. CDR3 loop: CASSASGRRARGNEQFF. CDR3 nucleotide sequence: TGTGCCAGCAGCGCCTCCGGTCGGAGGGCCAGGGGCAATGAGCAGTTCTTC.

This clonotype showed up just a few times. The junction shows a germline mismatch at one end, possibly a read error. This sequence joins TRBV5-1 and TRBJ1-6; D might be TRBD1 (5 bases). Per the germline V gene, CDR1 is SGHRS and CDR2 is YFSETQ. The CDR3 covers 15 residues. The CDR3 sequence: CASSLNGRDNPPLHF. The CDR3 DNA sequence: TGCGCCAGCAGCTTGAATGGCAGGGATAATCCACCCCTCCACTTT.

The V gene is TRBV2, the J gene TRBJ1-6; D unclear. Germline CDR1 is SNHLY and CDR2 is FYNNEI. This CDR3 comprises 14 residues. The V end lost 6 bases, the J end lost 10 bases, and 16 bases lay between the germline ends. The CDR3 loop is CASSLDGFNSPLHF. CDR3 coding DNA: TGTGCCAGCAGCCTGGACGGATTCAACTCACCCCTCCACTTT. Together with reference TRBV2 and TRBJ1-6, the CDR3 gives the full variable domain: EPEVTQTPSHQVTQMGQEVILRCVPISNHLYFYWYRQILGQKVEFLVSFYNNEISEKSEIFDDQFSVERPDGSNFTLKIRSTKLEDSAMYFCASSLDGFNSPLHFGNGTRLTVT.

This clonotype was recorded at least ten times. The V and J genes are TRBV24-1 and TRBJ2-7, with D perhaps matching TRBD2 (7 bases). V was cut by 6 bases and J by 2 bases, with 13 bases left in between. Looked up from germline, CDR1 is KGHDR and CDR2 is SFDVKD. CDR3 length: 14 residues. The CDR3 region has the DNA TGTGCCACCAGTCGAGGGGGGGGGACCTACGAGCAGTACTTC. This codes for CATSRGGGTYEQYF.

The chain links TRBV2 to TRBJ1-5, with 7 bases identical to TRBD1. Germline-derived CDR1 and CDR2 are SNHLY and FYNNEI. The junction had 8 bases not matched to a gene; V was cut back by 5 bases and J by 7 bases. CDR3 length: 14 residues. This CDR3 reads CASSPDRVGQPQHF. CDR3 nucleotides: TGTGCCAGCAGTCCTGACAGGGTGGGCCAGCCCCAGCATTTT.

This clonotype has ten or more counts. The chain couples TRBV25-1 to TRBJ2-5; 7 nucleotides agree with TRBD2. V was pared by 3 bases and J by 9 bases, with 10 bases of the junction left unmatched. CDR1 is MGHDK and CDR2 is SYGVNS in the germline V gene. CDR3 length: 14 residues. CDR3 sequence reads: CASSEGGVGRAQYF. The CDR3 DNA follows: TGTGCCAGCAGTGAGGGGGGGGTCGGTAGGGCCCAGTACTTC.

The chain uses TRBV6-2 or TRBV6-3 and TRBJ1-1, with 10 bases matching TRBD1. Germline CDR1 is MNHEY and CDR2 is SVGEGT. The length of the CDR3 is 19 residues. With V trimmed by 2 bases and J by 0 bases, 12 bases remained unmatched. CDR3 protein: CASSYPSGTGARLNTEAFF. CDR3 coding DNA: TGTGCCAGCAGTTACCCTTCCGGGACAGGGGCGAGATTGAACACTGAAGCTTTCTTT.

This clonotype was seen ten or more times. The J gene is TRBJ1-1, the V gene TRBV15, with TRBD1 as a possible D gene (6 bases). CDR3 size: 16 residues. Germline CDR1 is LNHNV and CDR2 is YYDKDF (reference sequence). Trimming took 7 bases from V and 1 from J, leaving 19 bases between them. The CDR3 nucleotides are TGTGCCACCACCCAATTGGGGGCCGGGGGGAACACTGAAGCTTTCTTT. This gives the protein CATTQLGAGGNTEAFF.

The sample holds a few counts of this clonotype. The V and J genes are TRBV30 and TRBJ1-1; TRBD1 might be the D (5 bases). This CDR3 is built from 13 residues. The ends were cut back, 4 bases at V and 5 bases at J, with 14 bases in the middle. The germline V gene has CDR1 GTSNPN and CDR2 SVGIG (reference sequence). CDR3 region: CAWNTGGSTEAFF. The CDR3 DNA is TGTGCCTGGAATACAGGAGGTTCGACTGAAGCTTTCTTT. Combining the CDR3 with reference TRBV30 and TRBJ1-1 gives the whole variable domain SQTIHQWPATLVQPVGSPLSLECTVEGTSNPNLYWYRQAAGRGLQLLFYSVGIGQISSEVPQNLSASRPQDRQFILSSKKLLLSDSGFYLCAWNTGGSTEAFFGQGTRLTVV.

The V and J genes are TRBV7-9 and TRBJ2-5; 9 bases map to TRBD1. The CDR3 is 16 residues long. Germline CDR1 SEHNR, CDR2 FQNEAQ (reference sequence). The V and J ends lost 2 bases and 2 bases, in that order; junction bases with no gene match: 6. The CDR3, as DNA: TGTGCCAGCAGCTTATCTGGACAGGGGAGGCAAGAGACCCAGTACTTC. This codes for CASSLSGQGRQETQYF.

The J gene is TRBJ2-7, the V gene TRBV5-1; D unclear. The CDR3 length is 14 residues. V was clipped by 4 bases and J by 2 bases, with 13 bases between them. Germline CDR1 and CDR2: SGHRS and YFSETQ. The CDR3 sequence: CASSLGPEPYEQYV. The CDR3 region has the DNA TGCGCCAGCAGCCTGGGTCCAGAACCCTACGAGCAGTACGTC.

This clonotype was seen ten or more times. The chain joins TRBV19 to TRBJ1-1, with 9 bases aligning to TRBD1. The ends lost 5 bases at V and 4 bases at J; junction bases unmatched: 11. Germline CDR1 LNHDA, CDR2 SQIVND (reference sequence). This CDR3 has 16 amino acids. The CDR3 protein is CASSPSLVTGGTEAFF. The CDR3 nucleotides are TGTGCCAGTAGTCCCTCCCTCGTGACAGGGGGCACTGAAGCTTTCTTT.

To note about this clonotype: The CDR3 ends on some other residue instead of the conserved phenylalanine or tryptophan, so this is likely a read error. The genes are TRBV20-1 and TRBJ1-2, with D possibly being TRBD1 (6 bases). V was trimmed by 0 bases and J by 3 bases, leaving 20 bases between them. CDR3 length equals 17 residues. Per the germline V gene, CDR1 is DFQATT and CDR2 is SNEGSKA (reference sequence). Here the CDR3 DNA reads TGCAGTGCTAGAGACTCGGGGGGGGCCCTGAGGGACTATGGCTACACCTCC. Residues: CSARDSGGALRDYGYTS.

The V call is TRBV10-3, the J call TRBJ2-5; D may correspond to TRBD1 or TRBD2 (5 bases each). The V gene's germline CDR1 is ENHRY and CDR2 SYGVKD. Trimming removed 0 bases from V and 4 bases from J, with 12 bases in between. The CDR3 extends over 15 amino acids. The CDR3 region is CAISESGGVGETQYF. DNA of the CDR3: TGTGCCATCAGTGAGTCTGGGGGAGTAGGAGAGACCCAGTACTTC.

The V call is TRBV2, the J call TRBJ2-5; the D gene is possibly TRBD2 (6 bases). The CDR3 loop spans 13 amino acids. Trimming shortened V by 8 bases and J by 3 bases, and 13 bases separated the two germline ends. Germline values: CDR1 SNHLY, CDR2 FYNNEI. DNA of the CDR3: TGTGCCAGCCTTGGGGCGGGGAAAGAGACCCAGTACTTC. This encodes CASLGAGKETQYF. The full variable domain, completed using reference TRBV2 and TRBJ2-5, is EPEVTQTPSHQVTQMGQEVILRCVPISNHLYFYWYRQILGQKVEFLVSFYNNEISEKSEIFDDQFSVERPDGSNFTLKIRSTKLEDSAMYFCASLGAGKETQYFGPGTRLLVL.

The CDR3 reads CASSHVMVSSYEQYF. For the CDR3, the DNA is TGTGCCAGCAGTCACGTGATGGTGAGCTCCTACGAGCAGTACTTC. The chain uses TRBV12-3 or TRBV12-4 and TRBJ2-7; D ambiguous. The CDR3 loop spans 15 amino acids. V was trimmed by 5 bases and J by 0 bases, leaving 14 bases between them.

Details on this clonotype: A much larger clone is a single base away; this may be a read error. The V gene is TRBV11-2, the J gene TRBJ2-1; 9 positions match TRBD1. Germline CDR1 and CDR2: SGHAT and FQNNGV. The CDR3 sequence is 16 residues long. The CDR3, as DNA: TGCGCCAGCAGCCTCCCCGGGACAGGGTACTACAATAAGCAGTTCTTC. It yields the protein CASSLPGTGYYNKQFF.

This clonotype was detected ten times or more. The chain is built from TRBV13 and TRBJ2-1, with a possible D match to TRBD1 (6 bases). V was clipped by 6 bases and J by 5 bases, with 11 bases between them. The germline CDR1 and CDR2 sequences are PRHDT and FYEKMQ (reference sequence). There are 13 residues in the CDR3. This CDR3 reads CASRPDRNNEQFF. The CDR3 DNA is TGTGCCAGCAGGCCGGACAGAAACAATGAGCAGTTCTTC.

This clonotype has more than one count but fewer than ten. This rearrangement joins TRBV27 to TRBJ2-3; D gene ambiguous. The germline V gene encodes CDR1 MNHEY and CDR2 SMNVEV (reference sequence). The V gene lost 4 bases and the J gene lost 1 base, with 12 bases spanning the gap. The CDR3 totals 15 residues. CDR3 bases: TGTGCCAGCAGTTCCCCAGCCTTTCGCACAGATACGCAGTATTTT. Translation: CASSSPAFRTDTQYF.

This clonotype was detected ten times or more. V is TRBV6-1 and J is TRBJ1-6; D may be TRBD1 (6 bases). This CDR3 has 15 amino acids. Germline V gives CDR1 MNHNS, CDR2 SASEGT. Trimming left V 7 bases short and J 6 bases short, with 16 bases between. The CDR3 DNA reads TGTGCCAGCACCGAAGGGGGGACGGGTAATTCACCCCTCCACTTT. As protein: CASTEGGTGNSPLHF.

V is TRBV7-3 and J is TRBJ2-3; possible D gene TRBD1, 5 bases. The V and J ends lost 1 base and 2 bases respectively, with 16 bases between them. CDR1 is SGHTA, CDR2 FQGTGA, per germline. The CDR3 has 17 residues. CDR3 in amino acids: CASSLKGLGLTTDTQYF. As DNA, the CDR3 is TGTGCCAGCAGCTTAAAAGGATTGGGGCTAACCACAGATACGCAGTATTTT.

Of note for this clonotype: A single base separates this from a much larger clone, so it may be a read error. The CDR3 end shows no conserved phenylalanine or tryptophan, and so a read error is likely. The gene calls are TRBV7-8 and TRBJ2-7; D is unclear. The CDR3 runs 11 residues. The V end lost 6 bases, the J end lost 3 bases, and 6 bases lay between the germline ends. Germline V lookup: CDR1 SGHVS, CDR2 FQNEAQ. The CDR3 is CASRSNYEQYL. The CDR3 DNA reads as TGTGCCAGCAGATCCAACTACGAGCAGTACCTC.

This clonotype has just a few counts. The chain carries TRBV5-8 and TRBJ2-3; a weak D match, TRBD2 (5 bases). CDR3 size: 15 residues. V was shortened by 4 bases and J by 8 bases, with 20 bases between the two germline ends. Germline values: CDR1 SGHTS, CDR2 YDEGEE. CDR3 sequence (DNA): TGTGCCAGCAGCGAAGAAGAACTGGGAGCTCTTACGCAGTATTTT. It codes for CASSEEELGALTQYF. Supplemented by reference TRBV5-8 and TRBJ2-3, the full variable domain reads EAGVTQSPTHLIKTRGQQATLRCSPISGHTSVYWYQQALGLGLQFLLWYDEGEERNRGNFPPRFSGRQFPNYSSELNVNALELEDSALYLCASSEEELGALTQYFGPGTRLTVL.

In its sample, this clonotype was seen many times. The chain carries TRBV5-1 and TRBJ1-4; D might be TRBD1 (6 bases). Per the germline V gene, CDR1 is SGHRS and CDR2 is YFSETQ. The CDR3 is made up of 14 amino acids. With 5 bases removed from V and 8 bases from J, the gap between germline ends came to 16 bases. This chain's CDR3 is CASRASLDSEKLFF. The CDR3 nucleotides are TGCGCCAGCAGGGCCTCCTTGGACAGCGAAAAACTGTTTTTT.

CDR3 protein: CASSAFRQGWYEKLFF. DNA for the CDR3: TGTGCCAGTAGTGCCTTTCGACAGGGTTGGTATGAAAAACTGTTTTTT. The V call is TRBV19, the J call TRBJ1-4; 7 bases are a match to TRBD1. Germline V CDR1 and CDR2: LNHDA, SQIVND (reference sequence). The CDR3 contains 16 residues. V lost 5 bases, J lost 6 bases, and 12 bases stayed unmatched.